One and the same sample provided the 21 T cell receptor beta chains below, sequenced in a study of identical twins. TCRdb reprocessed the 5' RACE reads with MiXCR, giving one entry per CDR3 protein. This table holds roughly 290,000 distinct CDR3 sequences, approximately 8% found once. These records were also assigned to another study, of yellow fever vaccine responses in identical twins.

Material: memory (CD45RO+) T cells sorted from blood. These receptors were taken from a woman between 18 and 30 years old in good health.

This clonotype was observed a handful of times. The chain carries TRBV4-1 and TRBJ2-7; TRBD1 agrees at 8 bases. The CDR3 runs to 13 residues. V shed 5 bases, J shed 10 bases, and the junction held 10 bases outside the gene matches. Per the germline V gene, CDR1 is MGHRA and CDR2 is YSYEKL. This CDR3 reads CASSKGTGWYQYF. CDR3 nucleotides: TGCGCCAGCAGCAAAGGGACAGGTTGGTATCAGTACTTC.

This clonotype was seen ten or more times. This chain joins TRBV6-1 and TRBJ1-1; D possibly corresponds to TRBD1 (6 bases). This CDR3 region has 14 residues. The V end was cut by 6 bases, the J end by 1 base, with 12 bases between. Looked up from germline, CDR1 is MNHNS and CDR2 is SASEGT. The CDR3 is CASREQGPNTEAFF. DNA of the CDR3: TGTGCCAGCAGGGAACAGGGTCCGAACACTGAAGCTTTCTTT.

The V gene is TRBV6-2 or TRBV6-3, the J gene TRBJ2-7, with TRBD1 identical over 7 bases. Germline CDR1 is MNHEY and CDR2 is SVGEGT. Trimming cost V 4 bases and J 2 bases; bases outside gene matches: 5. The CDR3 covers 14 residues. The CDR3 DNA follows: TGTGCCAGCAGTTCCGTTGGGACAGCCTACGAGCAGTACTTC. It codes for CASSSVGTAYEQYF.

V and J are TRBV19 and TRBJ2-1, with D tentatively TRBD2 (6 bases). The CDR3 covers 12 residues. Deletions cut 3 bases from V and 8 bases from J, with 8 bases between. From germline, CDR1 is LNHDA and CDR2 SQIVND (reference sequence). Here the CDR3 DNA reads TGTGCCAGTAGTATGCCGGGAGATGAGCAGTTCTTC. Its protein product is CASSMPGDEQFF.

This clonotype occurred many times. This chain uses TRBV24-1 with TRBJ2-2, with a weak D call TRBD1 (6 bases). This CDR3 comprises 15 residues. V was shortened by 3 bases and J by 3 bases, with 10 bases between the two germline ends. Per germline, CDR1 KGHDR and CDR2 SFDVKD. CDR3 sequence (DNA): TGTGCCACCAGTGATGGACAGAGGGACACCGGGGAGCTGTTTTTT. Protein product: CATSDGQRDTGELFF.

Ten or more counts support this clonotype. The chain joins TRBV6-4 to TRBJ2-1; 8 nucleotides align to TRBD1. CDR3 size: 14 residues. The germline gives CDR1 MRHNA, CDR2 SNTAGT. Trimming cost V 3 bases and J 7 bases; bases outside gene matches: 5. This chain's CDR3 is CASSEQGATNEQFF. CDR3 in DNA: TGTGCCAGCAGTGAGCAGGGGGCCACGAATGAGCAGTTCTTC.

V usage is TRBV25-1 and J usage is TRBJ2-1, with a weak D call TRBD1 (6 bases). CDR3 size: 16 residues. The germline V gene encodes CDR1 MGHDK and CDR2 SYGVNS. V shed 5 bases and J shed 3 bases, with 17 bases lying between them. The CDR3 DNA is TGTGCCAGCAGTCCTCGAGGGGACAAACACTACAATGAGCAGTTCTTC. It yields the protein CASSPRGDKHYNEQFF.

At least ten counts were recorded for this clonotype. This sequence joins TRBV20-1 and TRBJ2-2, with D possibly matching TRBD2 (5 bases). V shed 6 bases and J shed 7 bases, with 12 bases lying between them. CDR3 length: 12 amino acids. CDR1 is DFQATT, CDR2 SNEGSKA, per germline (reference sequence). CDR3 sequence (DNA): TGCAGTGCCCATATAGGAGGCGGGGAGCTGTTTTTT. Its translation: CSAHIGGGELFF.

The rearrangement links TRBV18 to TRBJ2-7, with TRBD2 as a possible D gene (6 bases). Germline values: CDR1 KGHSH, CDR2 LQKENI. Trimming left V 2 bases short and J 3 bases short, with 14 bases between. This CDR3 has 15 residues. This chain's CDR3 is CASSPSGGGSYEQYV. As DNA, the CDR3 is TGTGCCAGCTCACCATCCGGGGGTGGGAGCTACGAGCAGTACGTC.

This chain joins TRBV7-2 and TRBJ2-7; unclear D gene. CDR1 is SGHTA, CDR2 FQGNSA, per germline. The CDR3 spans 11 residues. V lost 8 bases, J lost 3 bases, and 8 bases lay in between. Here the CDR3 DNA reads TGTGCCAGCGCTGTCAGCTACGAGCAGTACTTC. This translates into CASAVSYEQYF.

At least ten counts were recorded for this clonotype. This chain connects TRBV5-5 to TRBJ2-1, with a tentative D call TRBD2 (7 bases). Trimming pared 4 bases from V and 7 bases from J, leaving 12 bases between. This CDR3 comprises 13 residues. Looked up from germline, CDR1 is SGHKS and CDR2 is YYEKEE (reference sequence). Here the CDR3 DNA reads TGTGCCAGCAGCCAAGGGGGGGCTAATGAGCAGTTCTTC. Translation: CASSQGGANEQFF.

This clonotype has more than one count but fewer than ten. The CDR3 DNA reads as TGTGCCAGCAGCTCCCACGGGGTTCGCTCCTACGAGCAGTACTTC. Translating gives CASSSHGVRSYEQYF. V usage is TRBV7-2 and J usage is TRBJ2-7; D may be TRBD2 (5 bases). Per germline, CDR1 SGHTA and CDR2 FQGNSA. The CDR3 spans 15 residues. The ends were cut back, 4 bases at V and 0 bases at J, with 13 bases in the middle.

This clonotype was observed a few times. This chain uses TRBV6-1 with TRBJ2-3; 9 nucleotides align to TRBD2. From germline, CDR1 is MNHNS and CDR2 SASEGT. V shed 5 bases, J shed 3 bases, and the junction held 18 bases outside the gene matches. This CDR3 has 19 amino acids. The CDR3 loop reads CASSKLAGNLLLATDTQYF. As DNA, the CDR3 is TGTGCCAGCAGTAAGCTAGCGGGAAACCTCCTCCTCGCTACAGATACGCAGTATTTT.

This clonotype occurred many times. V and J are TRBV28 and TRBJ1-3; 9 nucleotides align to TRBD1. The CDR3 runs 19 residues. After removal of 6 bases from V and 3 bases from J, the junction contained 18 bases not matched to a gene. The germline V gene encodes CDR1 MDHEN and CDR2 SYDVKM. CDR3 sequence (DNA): TGTGCCAGCAGCGAGATCAAGGGGATACAGGGGGCCCGTGGAAACACCATATATTTT. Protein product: CASSEIKGIQGARGNTIYF.

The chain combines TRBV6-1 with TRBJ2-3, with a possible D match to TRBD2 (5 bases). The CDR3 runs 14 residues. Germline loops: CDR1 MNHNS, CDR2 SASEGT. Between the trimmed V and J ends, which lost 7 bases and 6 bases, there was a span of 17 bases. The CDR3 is CASTGSGTVDTQYF. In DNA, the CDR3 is TGTGCCAGCACAGGCAGCGGAACGGTGGATACGCAGTATTTT.

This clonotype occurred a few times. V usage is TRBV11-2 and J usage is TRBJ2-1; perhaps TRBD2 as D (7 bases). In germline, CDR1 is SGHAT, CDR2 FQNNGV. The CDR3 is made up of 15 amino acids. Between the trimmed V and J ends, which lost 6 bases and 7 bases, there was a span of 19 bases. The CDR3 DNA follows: TGTGCCAGCAGGGGGGGGGCCGGGAGGTGGAATGAGCAGTTCTTC. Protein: CASRGGAGRWNEQFF. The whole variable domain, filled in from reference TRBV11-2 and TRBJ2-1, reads EAGVAQSPRYKIIEKRQSVAFWCNPISGHATLYWYQQILGQGPKLLIQFQNNGVVDDSQLPKDRFSAERLKGVDSTLKIQPAKLEDSAVYLCASRGGAGRWNEQFFGPGTRLTVL.

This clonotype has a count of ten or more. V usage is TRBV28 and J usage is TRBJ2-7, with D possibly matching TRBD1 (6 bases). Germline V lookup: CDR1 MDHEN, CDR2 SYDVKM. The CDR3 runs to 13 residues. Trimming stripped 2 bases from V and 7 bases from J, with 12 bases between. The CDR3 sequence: CASSLNRVREQYF. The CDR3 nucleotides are TGTGCCAGCAGTTTAAACAGGGTGAGAGAGCAGTACTTC.

The CDR3 here is CASSSHRQGAVDTQYF. In DNA, the CDR3 is TGTGCCAGCAGCTCCCACCGCCAGGGGGCGGTAGATACGCAGTATTTT. The chain uses TRBV7-8 and TRBJ2-3; 8 bases align to TRBD1. Germline V CDR1 and CDR2: SGHVS, FQNEAQ. Germline trimming cut 4 bases from V and 5 bases from J; bases unmatched to any gene: 11. The CDR3 extends over 16 amino acids.

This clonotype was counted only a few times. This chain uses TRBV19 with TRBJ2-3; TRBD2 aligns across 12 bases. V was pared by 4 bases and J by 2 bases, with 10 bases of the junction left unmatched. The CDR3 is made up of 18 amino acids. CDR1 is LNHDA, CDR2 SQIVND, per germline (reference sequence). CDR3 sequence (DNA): TGTGCCAGTAGTACTGGAACGACTAGCGGGGGTTACACAGATACGCAGTATTTT. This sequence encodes CASSTGTTSGGYTDTQYF. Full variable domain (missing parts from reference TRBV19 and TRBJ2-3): DGGITQSPKYLFRKEGQNVTLSCEQNLNHDAMYWYRQDPGQGLRLIYYSQIVNDFQKGDIAEGYSVSREKKESFPLTVTSAQKNPTAFYLCASSTGTTSGGYTDTQYFGPGTRLTVL.

CDR3 nucleotides: TGTGCCAGCAGTTACAGGGACAGCTCCTACAATGAGCAGTTCTTC. Encoded protein: CASSYRDSSYNEQFF. The gene calls are TRBV6-5 and TRBJ2-1, with 7 positions matching TRBD1. The germline gives CDR1 MNHEY, CDR2 SVGAGI. The CDR3 length is 15 residues. V lost 2 bases and J lost 0; bases outside the gene matches: 1.

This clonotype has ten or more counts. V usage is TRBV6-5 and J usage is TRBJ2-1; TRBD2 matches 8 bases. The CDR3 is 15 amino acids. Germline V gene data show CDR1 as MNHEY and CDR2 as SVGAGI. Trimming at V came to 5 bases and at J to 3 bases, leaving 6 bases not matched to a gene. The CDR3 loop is CASSHQAGDYNEQFF. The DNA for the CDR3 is TGTGCCAGCAGTCACCAAGCGGGGGACTACAATGAGCAGTTCTTC.